The 24 T cell receptor beta chains below were found in one sample sequenced in a study of shared clonotypes between healthy human individuals. The table came from immunoSEQ multiplex PCR; TCRdb's copy has only in-frame clones and leaves some out. The sample contains nearly 1 million clones, 76% of which appear only once. The sample comprised memory CD4+ T cells sorted from blood. Sample subset: CD45RA-negative fraction. These receptors all come from a man aged 18-30 years in good health.

The rearrangement links TRBV19 to TRBJ1-4; weak D call: TRBD1 (5 bases). V was trimmed by 4 bases and J by 2 bases, leaving 14 bases between them. This CDR3 has 16 amino acids. Germline lookup yields CDR1 LNHDA and CDR2 SQIVND (reference sequence). CDR3 nucleotides: TGTGCCAGTAGTACATCGTTGGGGGGGACTAATGAAAAACTGTTTTTT. Translated: CASSTSLGGTNEKLFF.

In DNA, the CDR3 is TGTGCCAGCAGCCGTGACCCCAGGGGAAACTATGGCTACACCTTC. As protein: CASSRDPRGNYGYTF. This chain joins TRBV6-5 and TRBJ1-2; possible D gene TRBD1, 6 bases. Germline V lookup: CDR1 MNHEY, CDR2 SVGAGI. This CDR3 contains 15 residues. V was clipped by 6 bases and J by 2 bases, with 16 bases between them.

The V and J genes are TRBV2 and TRBJ1-3; D may be TRBD1 (6 bases). V shed 4 bases and J shed 0 bases, with 13 bases lying between them. The CDR3 contains 16 residues. The germline CDR1 and CDR2 sequences are SNHLY and FYNNEI. The CDR3 DNA sequence: TGTGCCAGCAGTGTCACAGGGACCCGCTCTGGAAACACCATATATTTT. Protein product: CASSVTGTRSGNTIYF.

This clone was found a few times. J is TRBJ1-1 and V is TRBV30; D remains unclear. V was clipped by 0 bases and J by 2 bases, with 7 bases between them. Germline assignment: CDR1 GTSNPN and CDR2 SVGIG (reference sequence). The CDR3 runs 13 residues. For the CDR3, the DNA is TGTGCCTGGAGTGTATCAAGAAACACTGAAGCTTTCTTT. Protein product: CAWSVSRNTEAFF.

The chain carries TRBV6-5 and TRBJ1-1; 11 bases line up with TRBD1. This CDR3 spans 16 amino acids. CDR1 MNHEY and CDR2 SVGAGI come from the germline V gene. The ends lost 4 bases at V and 3 bases at J; junction bases unmatched: 7. CDR3 nucleotide sequence: TGTGCCAGCAGTTTTAGGGACAGGGGGTTAGACACTGAAGCTTTCTTT. This codes for CASSFRDRGLDTEAFF.

The chain couples TRBV5-1 to TRBJ1-1; tentative D call: TRBD1 (5 bases). Trimming took 3 bases from V and 0 from J, leaving 9 bases between them. This CDR3 spans 14 amino acids. Germline assignment: CDR1 SGHRS and CDR2 YFSETQ. The CDR3 sequence is CASSWGELNTEAFF. In DNA, the CDR3 is TGCGCCAGCAGCTGGGGGGAACTGAACACTGAAGCTTTCTTT.

The rearrangement uses TRBV7-9 and TRBJ2-1; D may be TRBD2 (6 bases). The V end lost 0 bases, the J end lost 7 bases, and 13 bases lay between the germline ends. Germline V lookup: CDR1 SEHNR, CDR2 FQNEAQ (reference sequence). The CDR3 runs 15 residues. CDR3 nucleotide sequence: TGTGCCAGCAGCTTAGCGGGGGGTCCGTCAAATGAGCAGTTCTTC. Its protein product is CASSLAGGPSNEQFF.

The J gene is TRBJ2-5, the V gene TRBV2, with 8 bases identical to TRBD2. The V gene end was trimmed by 6 bases and the J gene end by 5 bases; junction bases not matched to a gene: 14. Per germline, CDR1 SNHLY and CDR2 FYNNEI. This CDR3 comprises 16 residues. CDR3 region: CASRLTPGTRGETQYF. The CDR3 DNA reads as TGTGCCAGCAGGCTAACTCCCGGGACTAGAGGGGAGACCCAGTACTTC.

The chain is built from TRBV19 and TRBJ1-1; TRBD1 matches 7 bases. The CDR3 contains 14 residues. V shed 7 bases and J 3 bases; nucleotides not matched to a gene: 8. Germline CDR1 and CDR2: LNHDA and SQIVND (reference sequence). The CDR3 nucleotides read TGTGCCAGTAAGAGGGGGCTTGTGGACACTGAAGCTTTCTTT. It encodes CASKRGLVDTEAFF.

The chain is built from TRBV11-2 and TRBJ2-7, with TRBD2 matching over 7 bases. Germline V gene data show CDR1 as SGHAT and CDR2 as FQNNGV. The CDR3 contains 14 residues. Unmatched junction bases numbered 10, after V lost 7 bases and J lost 4 bases. CDR3: CASTIRGGSYEQYF. The CDR3, as DNA: TGTGCCAGCACCATTAGGGGCGGGAGTTACGAGCAGTACTTC.

About this clone itself: The same CDR3 is also encoded by other DNA sequences in this sample. The rearrangement uses TRBV6-6 and TRBJ2-7; D not resolved. Germline CDR1 reads MNHNY; CDR2 reads SVGAGI (reference sequence). This CDR3 region has 12 residues. V was cut by 6 bases and J by 3 bases, with 9 bases left in between. CDR3 DNA sequence: TGTGCCAGCAGCCCGCGAGGCTACGAGCAGTACTTC. It is translated as CASSPRGYEQYF.

This chain links TRBV2 with TRBJ1-1; D may be TRBD1 (5 bases). The CDR3 extends over 13 amino acids. Trimming shortened V by 6 bases and J by 11 bases, and 19 bases separated the two germline ends. Per the germline V gene, CDR1 is SNHLY and CDR2 is FYNNEI. As DNA, the CDR3 is TGTGCCAGCAGGGGGGAAGGAAATCCTCGGGCTTTCTTT. It yields the protein CASRGEGNPRAFF.

On this clone: Additional DNA sequences in this sample encode the identical CDR3. The rearrangement uses TRBV6-4 and TRBJ1-1, with D perhaps TRBD1 (5 bases). This CDR3 is built from 13 residues. Germline V lookup: CDR1 MRHNA, CDR2 SNTAGT. V lost 4 bases and J lost 4, with 10 bases in between. CDR3 bases: TGTGCCAGCAGTGCTCAGGGTGGCACTGAAGCTTTCTTT. Its protein is CASSAQGGTEAFF.

This clone has only a few counts. The V call is TRBV29-1, the J call TRBJ2-2; unclear D gene. The germline V gene encodes CDR1 SQVTM and CDR2 ANQGSEA. V lost 3 bases, J lost 0 bases, and 5 bases lay in between. The CDR3 spans 13 residues. This CDR3 is CSVDSANTGELFF. The CDR3 DNA follows: TGCAGCGTTGACAGCGCGAACACCGGGGAGCTGTTTTTT.

This chain links TRBV7-6 with TRBJ1-5; D is unclear. Per germline, CDR1 SGHVS and CDR2 FNYEAQ. Deletions cut 2 bases from V and 5 bases from J, with 7 bases between. The CDR3 sequence is 13 residues long. This CDR3 reads CASSLSLYQPQHF. The CDR3 DNA sequence: TGTGCCAGCAGCTTATCGTTGTATCAGCCCCAGCATTTT.

The chain is built from TRBV7-6 and TRBJ1-3, with 7 nucleotides matching TRBD1. The CDR3 covers 18 residues. Germline trimming cut 1 base from V and 0 bases from J; bases unmatched to any gene: 9. Per germline, CDR1 SGHVS and CDR2 FNYEAQ. This chain's CDR3 is CASSLGLGQSLSGNTIYF. The DNA for the CDR3 is TGTGCCAGCAGCTTAGGGCTGGGACAGTCCCTCTCTGGAAACACCATATATTTT.

The chain couples TRBV2 to TRBJ2-2; the match to TRBD2 covers 11 bases. Germline CDR1 is SNHLY and CDR2 is FYNNEI. Trimming took 7 bases from V and 4 from J; bases not matched to a gene: 17. The length of the CDR3 is 19 residues. CDR3 loop: CASIRKKLAGETATGELFF. Here the CDR3 DNA reads TGTGCCAGCATTAGAAAAAAACTAGCGGGAGAAACGGCCACCGGGGAGCTGTTTTTT.

The chain is built from TRBV7-2 and TRBJ2-1; TRBD1 matches at 10 bases. Trimming cost V 5 bases and J 9 bases; bases outside gene matches: 7. This CDR3 has 14 amino acids. Germline values: CDR1 SGHTA, CDR2 FQGNSA. The CDR3 region is CASSPRTGGGEQFF. The CDR3 DNA reads as TGTGCCAGCAGCCCTCGGACAGGGGGGGGTGAGCAGTTCTTC.

This sequence joins TRBV19 and TRBJ1-3; possibly TRBD1 for D (6 bases). V lost 7 bases, J lost 0 bases, and 22 bases lay in between. This CDR3 is built from 18 residues. The germline gives CDR1 LNHDA, CDR2 SQIVND (reference sequence). The CDR3: CASTNLRGTPSSGNTIYF. CDR3 in DNA: TGTGCCAGTACCAATCTTAGAGGGACACCAAGCTCTGGAAACACCATATATTTT.

The rearrangement links TRBV5-1 to TRBJ2-5; tentatively, D is TRBD1 (6 bases). The length of the CDR3 is 15 residues. The V end lost 6 bases, the J end lost 2 bases, and 17 bases lay between the germline ends. Germline CDR1 is SGHRS and CDR2 is YFSETQ. The chain's CDR3 is CASTPGQGLQETQYF. For the CDR3, the DNA is TGCGCCAGCACTCCGGGACAAGGGTTACAAGAGACCCAGTACTTC.

This clone was recorded a few times. The chain carries TRBV7-8 and TRBJ2-7; D gene ambiguous. The germline gives CDR1 SGHVS, CDR2 FQNEAQ. CDR3 length equals 12 residues. V was clipped by 5 bases and J by 4 bases, with 9 bases between them. CDR3 protein: CASSASRYEQYF. The CDR3 region has the DNA TGTGCCAGCAGCGCCAGTCGTTACGAGCAGTACTTC. Combining the CDR3 with reference TRBV7-8 and TRBJ2-7 gives the whole variable domain GAGVSQSPRYKVAKRGQDVALRCDPISGHVSLFWYQQALGQGPEFLTYFQNEAQLDKSGLPSDRFFAERPEGSVSTLKIQRTQQEDSAVYLCASSASRYEQYFGPGTRLTVT.

V and J are TRBV19 and TRBJ2-1; 13 bases fit TRBD2. In germline, CDR1 is LNHDA, CDR2 SQIVND (reference sequence). The CDR3 is made up of 15 amino acids. The V gene end was trimmed by 7 bases and the J gene end by 11 bases; junction bases not matched to a gene: 11. CDR3 nucleotide sequence: TGTGCCAGTACCGAAGGACTAGCGGGAGCGGCCCAGCAGTTCTTC. Translation: CASTEGLAGAAQQFF.

This clone has just one count. This chain uses TRBV6-1 with TRBJ2-2; a weak D match, TRBD1 (6 bases). Germline lookup yields CDR1 MNHNS and CDR2 SASEGT. The V end lost 3 bases, the J end lost 5 bases, and 10 bases lay between the germline ends. This CDR3 has 14 amino acids. CDR3: CASSEFTGTGELFF. As DNA, the CDR3 is TGTGCCAGCAGTGAGTTCACAGGGACCGGGGAGCTGTTTTTT.

V gene TRBV15 combines with J gene TRBJ1-1; TRBD1 aligns across 8 bases. With 0 bases clipped from V and 4 bases from J, the junction kept 13 bases outside the gene matches. Germline V CDR1 and CDR2: LNHNV, YYDKDF (reference sequence). The CDR3 extends over 18 amino acids. CDR3 loop: CATSRESPLDRAGTEAFF. CDR3 DNA: TGTGCCACCAGCAGAGAGTCTCCATTGGACAGGGCGGGCACTGAAGCTTTCTTT. Using reference TRBV15 and TRBJ1-1 for the parts outside the CDR3, the full variable domain is DAMVIQNPRYQVTQFGKPVTLSCSQTLNHNVMYWYQQKSSQAPKLLFHYYDKDFNNEADTPDNFQSRRPNTSFCFLDIRSPGLGDTAMYLCATSRESPLDRAGTEAFFGQGTRLTVV.